This T cell receptor (beta chain) was identified in a study of blood T cell repertoires in COVID-19. About the study: Acute and convalescent COVID-19 samples came from the United States, Italy and Spain. Nucleic acid was either cDNA or gDNA, and it came from T cells, B-cell-depleted T cells, or PBMCs.

V was clipped by 7 bases and J by 5 bases, with 11 bases between them. The CDR3 loop spans 12 amino acids. From germline, CDR1 is SQVTM and CDR2 ANQGSEA. Participants reported their clinical history, and cohort assignment relied on those reports. Authors' methods: Using reference gene primer amplification, nucleated cell counts were estimated. Some clones are missing from TCRdb's copy, which holds only in-frame ones; the method was immunoSEQ multiplex PCR. Clone size and V and J calls were adopted from that table, with D and trimming inferred from the DNA. The table has about 60,000 clones, roughly 80% seen once.

This clonotype was obtained from a woman between 40 and 55 years old with acute COVID-19. J is TRBJ1-4 and V is TRBV29-1; D perhaps matches TRBD1 (6 bases). The sample comprised PBMCs or T cells enriched from blood (not recorded which). CDR3 loop: CSARQDNEKLFF. The CDR3 DNA is TGCAGCGCCAGACAGGACAATGAAAAACTGTTTTTT.